These T cell receptor beta chains were read from a single sample in a study of blood T cell repertoires in COVID-19. This table comes from immunoSEQ multiplex PCR, and its TCRdb copy is limited to in-frame clones, with some not included. The table includes around 250,000 clones, approximately 83% detected once. Sequenced input: PBMCs or T cells enriched from blood (not recorded which). These receptors all stem from a woman between 45 and 60 years old who had recovered from COVID-19. Each CDR3 is given with its conserved first and last residue. D genes are given only for firm matches. Where a row states a size, it is once, few, many or the class of an expanded clone; other rows omit it.

clone_size	v_call	j_call	d_call	cdr3_aa	cdr3_nt
-	TRBV11-2	TRBJ2-1	TRBD2	CASSLGREGLEQFF	TGTGCCAGCAGCTTGGGGCGGGAGGGCCTGGAGCAGTTCTTC
-	TRBV7-9	TRBJ2-5	TRBD2	CASSLTLSGRETQYF	TGTGCCAGCAGCCTCACCCTAAGCGGGAGGGAGACCCAGTACTTC
-	TRBV5-8	TRBJ1-2	TRBD1	CASSLVLGFTDRDYGYTF	TGTGCCAGCAGCTTGGTCCTAGGCTTCACGGACAGGGACTATGGCTACACCTTC
once	TRBV6-5	TRBJ1-1	-	CASIPEGVTEAFF	TGTGCCAGCATTCCCGAGGGGGTCACTGAAGCTTTCTTT
once	TRBV6-2/TRBV6-3	TRBJ2-5	TRBD2	CASSYFPAAGEETQYF	TGTGCCAGCAGTTACTTCCCCGCAGCGGGAGAAGAGACCCAGTACTTC
-	TRBV27	TRBJ1-5	TRBD1	CASSPGDGQGYQPQHF	TGTGCCAGCAGTCCCGGTGACGGACAGGGCTATCAGCCCCAGCATTTT
-	TRBV5-1	TRBJ2-3	-	CASSWERTDTQYF	TGCGCCAGCAGCTGGGAGCGCACAGATACGCAGTATTTT
-	TRBV5-5	TRBJ1-2	-	CASTPAIQGGGYTF	TGTGCCAGCACCCCGGCCATTCAGGGTGGTGGCTACACTTTC
-	TRBV6-5	TRBJ2-7	TRBD2	CASSRTSGPTYEQYF	TGTGCCAGCAGTCGCACTAGCGGGCCCACCTACGAGCAGTACTTC
few	TRBV5-4	TRBJ2-1	-	CASSLALAGLYNEQFF	TGTGCCAGCAGCTTGGCCCTGGCGGGTTTGTACAATGAGCAGTTCTTC
-	TRBV15	TRBJ1-4	-	CATSRDTVGRSEKLFF	TGTGCCACCAGCAGAGATACGGTCGGGAGGTCTGAAAAACTGTTTTTT
-	TRBV27	TRBJ2-5	TRBD1	CASSFHRGAETQYF	TGTGCCAGCAGTTTCCACAGGGGAGCAGAGACCCAGTACTTC
-	TRBV14	TRBJ2-2	-	CASRQGRGGTGELFF	TGTGCCAGCAGACAAGGAAGGGGGGGAACCGGGGAGCTGTTTTTT
-	TRBV6-1	TRBJ1-1	-	CASSERTINTEAFF	TGTGCCAGCAGTGAACGTACTATCAACACTGAAGCTTTCTTT
-	TRBV6-5	TRBJ2-7	TRBD2	CASRGTSGSYEQYF	TGTGCCAGCAGGGGGACTAGCGGCTCCTACGAGCAGTACTTC
-	TRBV10-3	TRBJ1-1	TRBD1	CAINDREPGTEAFF	TGTGCCATCAACGACAGGGAGCCGGGGACTGAAGCTTTCTTT
once	TRBV11-2	TRBJ2-1	TRBD2	CASSSGLAFSDEQFF	TGTGCCAGCAGCTCCGGACTAGCGTTCTCTGATGAGCAGTTCTTC
once	TRBV28	TRBJ2-7	-	CASSFPGWSYEQYF	TGTGCCAGCAGTTTTCCCGGGTGGTCCTACGAGCAGTACTTC
once	TRBV28	TRBJ2-3	TRBD1	CASSVTGVADTQYF	TGTGCCAGCAGTGTGACAGGGGTGGCAGATACGCAGTATTTT
-	TRBV6-6	TRBJ2-1	TRBD1	CASSWTGSYNEQFF	TGTGCCAGCAGTTGGACAGGCTCCTACAATGAGCAGTTCTTC
-	TRBV25-1	TRBJ2-1	TRBD2	CASTTSGRSDEQFF	TGTGCCAGCACCACTAGCGGGAGAAGCGATGAGCAGTTCTTC
-	TRBV7-9	TRBJ2-1	-	CASSSTGPGYNEQFF	TGTGCCAGCAGCTCCACAGGGCCTGGCTACAATGAGCAGTTCTTC
-	TRBV5-1	TRBJ2-1	TRBD2	CASTLLAGIVDEQFF	TGCGCCAGCACCTTACTAGCGGGAATTGTGGATGAGCAGTTCTTC
once	TRBV9	TRBJ2-5	-	CASSVRGGLQETQYF	TGTGCCAGCAGCGTCAGGGGCGGGCTGCAAGAGACCCAGTACTTC
-	TRBV5-5	TRBJ2-7	TRBD2	CASSLAAGDSYEQYF	TGTGCCAGCAGCTTGGCAGCGGGAGACTCGTACGAGCAGTACTTC
-	TRBV28	TRBJ1-5	-	CASSSSEGVLVISNQPQHF	TGTGCCAGCAGCTCTTCCGAGGGGGTATTGGTTATAAGCAATCAGCCCCAGCATTTT
-	TRBV19	TRBJ2-7	TRBD1	CASSIQTRQGYEQYF	TGTGCCAGTAGCATCCAGACCCGACAGGGCTACGAGCAGTACTTC